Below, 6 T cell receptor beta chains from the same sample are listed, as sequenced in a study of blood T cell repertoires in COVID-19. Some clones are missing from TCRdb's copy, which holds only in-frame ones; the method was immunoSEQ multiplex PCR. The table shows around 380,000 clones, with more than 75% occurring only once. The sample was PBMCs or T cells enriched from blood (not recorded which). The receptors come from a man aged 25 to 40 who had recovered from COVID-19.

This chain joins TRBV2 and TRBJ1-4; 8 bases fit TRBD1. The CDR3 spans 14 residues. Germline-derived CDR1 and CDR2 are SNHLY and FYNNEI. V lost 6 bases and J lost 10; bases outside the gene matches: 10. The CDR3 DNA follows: TGTGCCAGCAGCAGGGACAGGCCAATCCCAAAACTGTTTTTT. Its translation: CASSRDRPIPKLFF.

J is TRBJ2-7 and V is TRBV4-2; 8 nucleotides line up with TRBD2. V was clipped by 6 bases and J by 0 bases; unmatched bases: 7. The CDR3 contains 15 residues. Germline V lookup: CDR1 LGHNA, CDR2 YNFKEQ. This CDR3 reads CASSPSGGTSYEQYF. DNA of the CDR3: TGTGCCAGCAGTCCGAGCGGGGGTACCTCCTACGAGCAGTACTTC.

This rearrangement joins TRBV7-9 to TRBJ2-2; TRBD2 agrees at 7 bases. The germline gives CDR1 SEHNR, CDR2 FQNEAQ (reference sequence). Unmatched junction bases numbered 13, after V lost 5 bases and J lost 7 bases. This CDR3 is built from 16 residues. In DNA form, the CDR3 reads TGTGCCAGCAGCCCACGCTTCGGGGGGACGAACGGGGAGCTGTTTTTT. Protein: CASSPRFGGTNGELFF.

CDR3 loop: CASSFGGVQPQHF. CDR3 coding DNA: TGTGCCAGCAGTTTTGGAGGGGTTCAGCCCCAGCATTTT. The chain couples TRBV27 to TRBJ1-5; a weak D match, TRBD1 (5 bases). In germline, CDR1 is MNHEY, CDR2 SMNVEV (reference sequence). V lost 3 bases and J 6 bases, leaving 9 bases between the germline ends. This CDR3 has 13 amino acids.

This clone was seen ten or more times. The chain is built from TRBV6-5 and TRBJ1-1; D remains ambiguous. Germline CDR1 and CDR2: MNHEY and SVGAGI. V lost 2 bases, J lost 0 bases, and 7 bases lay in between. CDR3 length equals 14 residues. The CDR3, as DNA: TGTGCCAGCAGTTACGCGGCCATGAACACTGAAGCTTTCTTT. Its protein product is CASSYAAMNTEAFF.

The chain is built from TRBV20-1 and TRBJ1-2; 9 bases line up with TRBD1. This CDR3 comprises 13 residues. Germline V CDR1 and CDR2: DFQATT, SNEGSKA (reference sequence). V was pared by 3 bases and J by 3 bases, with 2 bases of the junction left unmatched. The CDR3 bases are TGCAGTGCTAGTGACAGGGGGGACTATGGCTACACCTTC. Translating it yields CSASDRGDYGYTF.